This TCR beta chain was captured by sequencing in a study of OX40 agonist ivuxolimab in advanced cancers. Whole-study context: The dose-escalation cohort was approximately 85% male, with a mean age of 60 years, ranging about 23 to 80.

Germline-derived CDR1 and CDR2 are GTSNPN and SVGIG (reference sequence). This CDR3 has 15 amino acids. V lost 5 bases, J lost 4 bases, and 9 bases stayed unmatched. Here immunoSEQ multiplex PCR was the method, and the copy in TCRdb shows in-frame clones only, minus some. The data hold over 75,000 clones, with more than 70% observed a single time. The sequenced sample was CD4+ or CD8+ T cells sorted from blood, obtained in a trial of the OX40 agonist ivuxolimab. The chain uses TRBV30 and TRBJ2-1; TRBD2 matches at 9 bases. This clonotype was obtained from an adult with an advanced solid tumor such as melanoma, head and neck, liver or kidney cancer. DNA for the CDR3: TGTGCCTGGGGTAGACGGGCGGGAGGGTACAATGAGCAGTTCTTC. This translates into CAWGRRAGGYNEQFF.